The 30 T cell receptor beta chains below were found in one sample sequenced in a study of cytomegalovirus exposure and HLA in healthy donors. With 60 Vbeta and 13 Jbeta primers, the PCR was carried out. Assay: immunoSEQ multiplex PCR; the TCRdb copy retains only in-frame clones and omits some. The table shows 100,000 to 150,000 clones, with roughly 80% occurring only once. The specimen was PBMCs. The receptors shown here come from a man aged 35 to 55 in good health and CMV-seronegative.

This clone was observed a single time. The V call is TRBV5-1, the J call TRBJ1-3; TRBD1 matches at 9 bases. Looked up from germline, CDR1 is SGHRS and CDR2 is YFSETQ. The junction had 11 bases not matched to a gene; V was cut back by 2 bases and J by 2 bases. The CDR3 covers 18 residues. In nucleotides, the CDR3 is TGCGCCAGCAGCTTCCGTGGGACAGGGAGGTTGGCTGGAAACACCATATATTTT. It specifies CASSFRGTGRLAGNTIYF.

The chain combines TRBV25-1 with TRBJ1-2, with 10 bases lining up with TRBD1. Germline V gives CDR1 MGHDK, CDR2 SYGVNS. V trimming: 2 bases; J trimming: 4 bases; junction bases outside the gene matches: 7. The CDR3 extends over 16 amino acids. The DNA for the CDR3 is TGTGCCAGCAGTGAAGACAGGGGGCGAATGGGCTATGGCTACACCTTC. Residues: CASSEDRGRMGYGYTF.

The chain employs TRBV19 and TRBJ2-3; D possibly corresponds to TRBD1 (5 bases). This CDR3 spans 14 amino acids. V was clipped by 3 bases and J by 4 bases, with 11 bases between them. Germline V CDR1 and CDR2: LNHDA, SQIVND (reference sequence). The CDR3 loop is CASSIWGNPDTQYF. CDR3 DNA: TGTGCCAGTAGTATTTGGGGCAACCCAGATACGCAGTATTTT.

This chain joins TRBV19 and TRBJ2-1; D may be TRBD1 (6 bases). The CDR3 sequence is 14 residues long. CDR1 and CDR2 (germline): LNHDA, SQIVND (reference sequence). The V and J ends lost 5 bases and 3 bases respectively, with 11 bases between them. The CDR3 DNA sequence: TGTGCCAGTAGTCCCGACAGGAACTACAATGAGCAGTTCTTC. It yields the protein CASSPDRNYNEQFF.

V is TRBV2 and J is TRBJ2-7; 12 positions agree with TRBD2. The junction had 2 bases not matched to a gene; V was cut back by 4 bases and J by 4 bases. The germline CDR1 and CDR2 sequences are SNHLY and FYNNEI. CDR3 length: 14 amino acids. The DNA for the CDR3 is TGTGCCAGCAGTGGGACTAGCGGGATTTACGAGCAGTACTTC. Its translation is CASSGTSGIYEQYF.

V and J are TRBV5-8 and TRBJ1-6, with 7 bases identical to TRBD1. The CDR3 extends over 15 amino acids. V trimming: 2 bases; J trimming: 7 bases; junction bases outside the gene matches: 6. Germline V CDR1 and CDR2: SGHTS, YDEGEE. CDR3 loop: CASSFRDSTNSPLHF. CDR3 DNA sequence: TGTGCCAGCAGCTTTCGGGACAGCACCAATTCACCCCTCCACTTT.

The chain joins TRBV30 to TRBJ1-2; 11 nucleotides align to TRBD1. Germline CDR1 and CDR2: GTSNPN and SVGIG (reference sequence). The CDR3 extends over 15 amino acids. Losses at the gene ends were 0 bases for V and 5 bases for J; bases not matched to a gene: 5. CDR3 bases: TGTGCCTGGAGTGTACGTGGGACAGGGGGTTATGGCTACACCTTC. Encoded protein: CAWSVRGTGGYGYTF.

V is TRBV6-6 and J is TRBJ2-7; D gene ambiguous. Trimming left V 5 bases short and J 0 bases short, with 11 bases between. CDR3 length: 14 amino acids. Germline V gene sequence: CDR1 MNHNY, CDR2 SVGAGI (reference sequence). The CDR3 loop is CASSEIRYSYEQYF. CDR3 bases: TGTGCCAGCAGTGAGATCAGGTACTCCTACGAGCAGTACTTC.

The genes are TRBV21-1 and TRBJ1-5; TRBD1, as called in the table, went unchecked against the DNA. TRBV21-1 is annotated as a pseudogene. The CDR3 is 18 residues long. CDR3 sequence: CASSITGTALVSNQPQHF. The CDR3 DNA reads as TGTGCCAGCAGCATTACCGGGACAGCCCTGGTCAGCAATCAGCCCCAGCATTTT.

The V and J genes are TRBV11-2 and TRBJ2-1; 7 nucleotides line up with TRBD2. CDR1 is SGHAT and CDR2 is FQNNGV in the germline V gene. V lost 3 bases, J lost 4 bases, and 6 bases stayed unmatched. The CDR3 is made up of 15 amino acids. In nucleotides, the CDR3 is TGTGCCAGCAGCTTCGCTAGCGGCCAATACAATGAGCAGTTCTTC. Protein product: CASSFASGQYNEQFF.

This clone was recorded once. DNA of the CDR3: TGTGCCAGTAGTATTGGGGGGATAACCTACGAGCAGTACTTC. Protein: CASSIGGITYEQYF. V gene TRBV19 combines with J gene TRBJ2-7; tentatively, D is TRBD2 (6 bases). V lost 3 bases to trimming and J lost 2 bases, with 11 bases between them. This CDR3 region has 14 residues. Germline V gene data show CDR1 as LNHDA and CDR2 as SQIVND (reference sequence). The full variable domain, in which reference TRBV19 and TRBJ2-7 provide the parts outside the CDR3, is DGGITQSPKYLFRKEGQNVTLSCEQNLNHDAMYWYRQDPGQGLRLIYYSQIVNDFQKGDIAEGYSVSREKKESFPLTVTSAQKNPTAFYLCASSIGGITYEQYFGPGTRLTVT.

CDR3 in DNA: TGTGCCAGCAGCCAATCTGACGGACAGAACATACCTAACTATGGCTACACCTTC. Translation: CASSQSDGQNIPNYGYTF. The gene calls are TRBV16 and TRBJ1-2, with D maybe TRBD1 (6 bases). The CDR3 covers 18 residues. CDR1 KGHSY and CDR2 FQNENV come from the germline V gene. V was trimmed by 0 bases and J by 0 bases, leaving 17 bases between them.

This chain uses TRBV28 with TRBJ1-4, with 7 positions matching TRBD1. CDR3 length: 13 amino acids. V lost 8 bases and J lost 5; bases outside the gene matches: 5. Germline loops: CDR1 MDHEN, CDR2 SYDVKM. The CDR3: CASGGQLNEKLFF. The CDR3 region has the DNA TGTGCCAGCGGGGGACAGCTAAATGAAAAACTGTTTTTT.

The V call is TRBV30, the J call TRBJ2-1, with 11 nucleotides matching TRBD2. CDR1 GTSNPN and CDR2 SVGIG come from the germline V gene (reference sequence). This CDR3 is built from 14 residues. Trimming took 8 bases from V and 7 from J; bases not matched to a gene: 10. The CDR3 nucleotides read TGTGCCGGGGAAACTAGCGGGAGTTTAAATGAGCAGTTCTTC. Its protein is CAGETSGSLNEQFF.

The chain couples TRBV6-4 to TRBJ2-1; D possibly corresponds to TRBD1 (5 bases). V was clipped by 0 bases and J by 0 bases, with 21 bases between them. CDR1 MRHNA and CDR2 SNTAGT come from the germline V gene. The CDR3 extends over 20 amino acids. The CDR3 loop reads CASSDSGLTEEQSSYNEQFF. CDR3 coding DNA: TGTGCCAGCAGTGACTCCGGCTTGACAGAAGAACAAAGCTCCTACAATGAGCAGTTCTTC.

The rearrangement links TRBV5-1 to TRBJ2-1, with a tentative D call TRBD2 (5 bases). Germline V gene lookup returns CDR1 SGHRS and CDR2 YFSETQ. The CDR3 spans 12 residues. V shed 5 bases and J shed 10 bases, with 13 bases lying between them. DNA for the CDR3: TGCGCCAGCAGTACGGGGTTAGGGGAGCAGTTCTTC. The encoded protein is CASSTGLGEQFF. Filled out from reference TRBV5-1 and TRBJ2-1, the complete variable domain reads KAGVTQTPRYLIKTRGQQVTLSCSPISGHRSVSWYQQTPGQGLQFLFEYFSETQRNKGNFPGRFSGRQFSNSRSEMNVSTLELGDSALYLCASSTGLGEQFFGPGTRLTVL.

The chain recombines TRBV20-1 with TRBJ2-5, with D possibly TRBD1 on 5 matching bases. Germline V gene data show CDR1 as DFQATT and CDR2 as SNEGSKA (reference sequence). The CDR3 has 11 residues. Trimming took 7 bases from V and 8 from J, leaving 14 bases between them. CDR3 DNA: TGCAGTGTCGCCGACCAGGGAACCCAGTACTTC. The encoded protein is CSVADQGTQYF.

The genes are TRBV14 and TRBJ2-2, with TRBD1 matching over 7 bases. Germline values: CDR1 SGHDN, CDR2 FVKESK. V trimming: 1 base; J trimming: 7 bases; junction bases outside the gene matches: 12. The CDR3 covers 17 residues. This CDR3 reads CASSQAVGQTPNGELFF. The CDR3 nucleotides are TGTGCCAGCAGCCAAGCAGTGGGACAGACTCCAAACGGGGAGCTGTTTTTT.

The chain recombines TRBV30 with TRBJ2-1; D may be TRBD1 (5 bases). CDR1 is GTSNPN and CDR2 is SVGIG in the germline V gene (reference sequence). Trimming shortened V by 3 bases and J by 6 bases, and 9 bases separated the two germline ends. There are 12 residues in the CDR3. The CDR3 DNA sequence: TGTGCCTGGAGCGACAGTTTCAATGAGCAGTTCTTC. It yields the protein CAWSDSFNEQFF.

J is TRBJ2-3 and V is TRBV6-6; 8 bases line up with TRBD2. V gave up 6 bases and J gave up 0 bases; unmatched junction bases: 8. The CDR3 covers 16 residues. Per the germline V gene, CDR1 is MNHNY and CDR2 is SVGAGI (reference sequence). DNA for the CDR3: TGTGCCAGCAGCCCCATGACTAGCGTAAGCACAGATACGCAGTATTTT. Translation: CASSPMTSVSTDTQYF.

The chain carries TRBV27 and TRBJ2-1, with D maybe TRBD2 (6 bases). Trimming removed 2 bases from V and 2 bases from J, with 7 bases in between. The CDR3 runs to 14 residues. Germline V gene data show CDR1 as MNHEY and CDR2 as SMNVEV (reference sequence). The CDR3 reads CASSLGGPYNEQFF. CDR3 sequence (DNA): TGTGCCAGCAGTTTAGGAGGGCCCTACAATGAGCAGTTCTTC.

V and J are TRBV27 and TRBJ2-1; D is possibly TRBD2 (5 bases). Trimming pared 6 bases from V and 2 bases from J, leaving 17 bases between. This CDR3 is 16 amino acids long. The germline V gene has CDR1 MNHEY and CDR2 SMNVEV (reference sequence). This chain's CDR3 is CASSYSGTGTYNEQFF. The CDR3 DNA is TGTGCCAGCAGCTATTCAGGAACGGGGACCTACAATGAGCAGTTCTTC.

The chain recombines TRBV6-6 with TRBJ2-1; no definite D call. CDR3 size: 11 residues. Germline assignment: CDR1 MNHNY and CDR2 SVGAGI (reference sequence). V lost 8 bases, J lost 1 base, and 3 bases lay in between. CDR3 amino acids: CASESYNEQFF. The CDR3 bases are TGTGCCAGCGAGTCCTACAATGAGCAGTTCTTC.

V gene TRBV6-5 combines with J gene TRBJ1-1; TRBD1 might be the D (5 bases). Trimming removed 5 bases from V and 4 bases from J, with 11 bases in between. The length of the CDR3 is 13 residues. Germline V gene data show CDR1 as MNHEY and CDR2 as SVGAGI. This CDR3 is CASSPGLGTEAFF. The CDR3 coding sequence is TGTGCCAGCAGTCCAGGGTTGGGCACTGAAGCTTTCTTT.

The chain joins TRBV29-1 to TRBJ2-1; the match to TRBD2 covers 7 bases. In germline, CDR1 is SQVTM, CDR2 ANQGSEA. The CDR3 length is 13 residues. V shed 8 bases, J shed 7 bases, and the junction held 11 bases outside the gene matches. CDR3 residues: CSLIGGGENEQFF. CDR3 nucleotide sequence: TGCAGCCTCATTGGGGGGGGTGAGAATGAGCAGTTCTTC.

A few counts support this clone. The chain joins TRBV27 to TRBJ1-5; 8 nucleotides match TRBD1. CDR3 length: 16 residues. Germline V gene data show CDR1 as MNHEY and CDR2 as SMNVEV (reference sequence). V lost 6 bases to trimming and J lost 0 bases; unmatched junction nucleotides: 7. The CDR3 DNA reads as TGTGCCAGCAGCCCCCGGGACAGGCTTAGCAATCAGCCCCAGCATTTT. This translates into CASSPRDRLSNQPQHF.

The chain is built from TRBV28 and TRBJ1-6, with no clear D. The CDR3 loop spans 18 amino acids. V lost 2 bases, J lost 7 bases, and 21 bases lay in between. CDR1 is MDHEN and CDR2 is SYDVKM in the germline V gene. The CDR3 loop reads CASSLVWPGSGQNSPLHF. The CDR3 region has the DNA TGTGCCAGCAGTTTAGTCTGGCCGGGGTCAGGCCAAAATTCACCCCTCCACTTT.

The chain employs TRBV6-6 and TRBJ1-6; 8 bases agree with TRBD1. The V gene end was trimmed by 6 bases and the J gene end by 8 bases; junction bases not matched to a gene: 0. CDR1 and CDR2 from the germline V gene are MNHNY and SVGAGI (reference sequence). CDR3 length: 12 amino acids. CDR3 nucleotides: TGTGCCAGCAGGACAGGGGATTCACCCCTCCACTTT. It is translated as CASRTGDSPLHF.

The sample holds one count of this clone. CDR3 loop: CASSQDDQGTQYF. The CDR3 DNA follows: TGTGCCAGCAGCCAAGATGACCAGGGGACCCAGTACTTC. The V and J genes are TRBV4-2 and TRBJ2-5, with TRBD1 as a possible D gene (5 bases). The V and J ends lost 0 bases and 7 bases respectively, with 9 bases between them. This CDR3 region has 13 residues. Germline CDR1 is LGHNA and CDR2 is YNFKEQ.

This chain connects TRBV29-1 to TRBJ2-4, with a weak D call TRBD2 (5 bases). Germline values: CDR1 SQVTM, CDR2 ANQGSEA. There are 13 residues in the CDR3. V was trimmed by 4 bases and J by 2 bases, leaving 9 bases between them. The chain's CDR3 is CSVGPGTKNIQYF. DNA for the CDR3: TGCAGCGTTGGACCCGGGACCAAAAACATTCAGTACTTC. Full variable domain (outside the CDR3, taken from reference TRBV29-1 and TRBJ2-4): SAVISQKPSRDICQRGTSLTIQCQVDSQVTMMFWYRQQPGQSLTLIATANQGSEATYESGFVIDKFPISRPNLTFSTLTVSNMSPEDSSIYLCSVGPGTKNIQYFGAGTRLSVL.